This T cell receptor beta chain was found in a study of T cell changes during pregnancy in multiple sclerosis (dated by TCRdb to the late 2010s). With regard to the full study: The study looked at changes in the T cell repertoire across pregnancy in women with multiple sclerosis.

The protocol used for the library was the immunoSEQ multiplex PCR assay. Sourced from immuneACCESS, this table was stored by TCRdb with only in-frame sequences that have V and J called. A share of the clones is absent; for the studies checked, an unresolved V gene accounts for under half, and the remainder has no known explanation. This sample holds approximately 83,000 clones; around 93% were observed only once. The top ten hold less than 2.5% of the sample. Relative to germline, V is 2 bases shorter and J is 0 bases shorter, with 25 bases between their ends. The CDR3 has 20 amino acids, counting the end cysteine and phenylalanine. The CDR3 DNA has 60 bases and is translated from base 1. CDR1 is given as SGHVS and CDR2 as FNYEAQ, both from the germline V gene. For this clone: This clone's antigen is unknown. The record has no base qualities; no much larger clone is one base away.

The chain links TRBV7-6 with TRBJ1-1; TRBD1 is perhaps the D gene, given 5 matching bases. This clonotype originated in a female donor with multiple sclerosis, enrolled in a pregnancy study. The sequences come from peripheral blood, collected in the third trimester of pregnancy. The bases read TGTGCCAGCAGCTTACAAGCGGGGACTGCAAGTCAGTCGATGAACACTGAAGCTTTCTTT. This gives the protein CASSLQAGTASQSMNTEAFF.